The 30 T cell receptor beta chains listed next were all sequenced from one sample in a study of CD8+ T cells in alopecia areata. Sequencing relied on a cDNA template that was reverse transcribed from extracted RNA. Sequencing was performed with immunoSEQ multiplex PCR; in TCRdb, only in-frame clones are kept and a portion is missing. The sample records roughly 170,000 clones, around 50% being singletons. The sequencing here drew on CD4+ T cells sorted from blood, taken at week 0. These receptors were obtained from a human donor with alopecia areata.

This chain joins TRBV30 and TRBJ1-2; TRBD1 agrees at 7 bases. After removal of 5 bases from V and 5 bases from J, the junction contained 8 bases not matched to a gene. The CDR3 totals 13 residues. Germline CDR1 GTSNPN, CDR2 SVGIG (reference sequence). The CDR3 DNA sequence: TGTGCCTGGCGACGACAGGGAGGGTATGGCTACACCTTC. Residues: CAWRRQGGYGYTF.

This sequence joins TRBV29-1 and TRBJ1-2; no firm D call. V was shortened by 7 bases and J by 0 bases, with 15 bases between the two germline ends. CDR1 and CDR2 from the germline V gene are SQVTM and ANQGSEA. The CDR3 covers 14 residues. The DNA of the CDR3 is TGCAGCGGTTCTAGAACTGAAGCTAACTATGGCTACACCTTC. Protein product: CSGSRTEANYGYTF. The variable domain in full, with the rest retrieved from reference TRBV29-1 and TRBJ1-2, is SAVISQKPSRDICQRGTSLTIQCQVDSQVTMMFWYRQQPGQSLTLIATANQGSEATYESGFVIDKFPISRPNLTFSTLTVSNMSPEDSSIYLCSGSRTEANYGYTFGSGTRLTVV.

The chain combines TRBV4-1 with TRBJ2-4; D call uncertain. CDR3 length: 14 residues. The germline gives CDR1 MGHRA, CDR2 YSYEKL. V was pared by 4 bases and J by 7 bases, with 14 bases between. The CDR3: CASSPTRVNNIQYF. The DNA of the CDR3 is TGCGCCAGCAGCCCCACCCGAGTCAACAACATTCAGTACTTC.

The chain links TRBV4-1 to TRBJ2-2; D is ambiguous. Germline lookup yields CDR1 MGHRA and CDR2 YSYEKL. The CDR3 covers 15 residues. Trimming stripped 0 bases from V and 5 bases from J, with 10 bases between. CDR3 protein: CASSQEGKGTGELFF. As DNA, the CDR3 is TGCGCCAGCAGCCAAGAAGGGAAGGGTACCGGGGAGCTGTTTTTT.

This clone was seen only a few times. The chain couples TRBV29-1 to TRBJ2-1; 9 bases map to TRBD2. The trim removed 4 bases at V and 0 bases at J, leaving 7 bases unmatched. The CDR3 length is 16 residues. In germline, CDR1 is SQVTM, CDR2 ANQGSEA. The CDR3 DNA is TGCAGCGTTGCCCCTAGCGGGGAATCCTCCTACAATGAGCAGTTCTTC. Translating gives CSVAPSGESSYNEQFF.

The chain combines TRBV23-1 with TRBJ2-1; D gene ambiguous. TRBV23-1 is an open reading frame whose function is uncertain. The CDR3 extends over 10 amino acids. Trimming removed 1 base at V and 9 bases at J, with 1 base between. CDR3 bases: TGCGCCAGCAGTCAATGTGAGCAGTTCTTC. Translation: CASSQCEQFF.

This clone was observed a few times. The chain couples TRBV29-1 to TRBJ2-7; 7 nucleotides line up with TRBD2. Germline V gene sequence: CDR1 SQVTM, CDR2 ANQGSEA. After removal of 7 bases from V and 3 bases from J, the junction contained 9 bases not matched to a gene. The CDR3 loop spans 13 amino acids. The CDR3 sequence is CSASAGQGYEQYF. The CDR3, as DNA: TGCAGCGCCTCAGCGGGGCAGGGCTACGAGCAGTACTTC.

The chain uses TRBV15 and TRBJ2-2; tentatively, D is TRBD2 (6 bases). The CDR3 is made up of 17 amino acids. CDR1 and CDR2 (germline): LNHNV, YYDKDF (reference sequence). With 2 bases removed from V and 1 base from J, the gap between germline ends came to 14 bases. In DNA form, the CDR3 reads TGTGCCACCAGCAGATCCGCGGGGAGGAGGAACACCGGGGAGCTGTTTTTT. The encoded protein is CATSRSAGRRNTGELFF.

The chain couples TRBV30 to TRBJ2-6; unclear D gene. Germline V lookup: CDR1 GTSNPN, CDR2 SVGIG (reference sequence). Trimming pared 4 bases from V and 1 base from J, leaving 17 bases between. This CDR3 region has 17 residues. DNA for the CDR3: TGTGCCTGGAAGATCGGCGAAGTATGGTCTGGGGCCAACGTCCTGACTTTC. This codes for CAWKIGEVWSGANVLTF. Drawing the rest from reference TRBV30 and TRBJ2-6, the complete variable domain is SQTIHQWPATLVQPVGSPLSLECTVEGTSNPNLYWYRQAAGRGLQLLFYSVGIGQISSEVPQNLSASRPQDRQFILSSKKLLLSDSGFYLCAWKIGEVWSGANVLTFGAGSRLTVL.

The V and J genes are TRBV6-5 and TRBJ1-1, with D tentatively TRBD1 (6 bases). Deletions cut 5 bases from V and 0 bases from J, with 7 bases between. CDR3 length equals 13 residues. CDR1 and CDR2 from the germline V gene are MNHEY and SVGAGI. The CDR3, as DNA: TGTGCCAGCAGTGGGACACTGAACACTGAAGCTTTCTTT. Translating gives CASSGTLNTEAFF.

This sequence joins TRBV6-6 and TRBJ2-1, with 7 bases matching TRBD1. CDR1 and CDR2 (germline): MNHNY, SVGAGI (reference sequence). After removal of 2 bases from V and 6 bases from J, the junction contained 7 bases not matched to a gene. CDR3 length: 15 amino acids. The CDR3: CASSYKWDSFNEQFF. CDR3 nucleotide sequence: TGTGCCAGCAGTTACAAGTGGGACAGCTTCAATGAGCAGTTCTTC.

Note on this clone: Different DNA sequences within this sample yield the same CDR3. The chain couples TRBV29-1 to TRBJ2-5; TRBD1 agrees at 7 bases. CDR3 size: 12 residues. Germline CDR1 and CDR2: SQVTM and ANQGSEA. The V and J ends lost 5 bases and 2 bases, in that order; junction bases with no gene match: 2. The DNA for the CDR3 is TGCAGCGTTTCCAGGGGGCAAGAGACCCAGTACTTC. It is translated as CSVSRGQETQYF. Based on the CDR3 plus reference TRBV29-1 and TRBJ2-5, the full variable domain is SAVISQKPSRDICQRGTSLTIQCQVDSQVTMMFWYRQQPGQSLTLIATANQGSEATYESGFVIDKFPISRPNLTFSTLTVSNMSPEDSSIYLCSVSRGQETQYFGPGTRLLVL.

The chain's CDR3 is CASSFGLSVYF. DNA for the CDR3: TGTGCCAGCAGTTTCGGACTAAGTGTGTACTTC. The V call is TRBV28, the J call TRBJ2-5; TRBD2 might be the D (6 bases). This CDR3 has 11 residues. V was pared by 3 bases and J by 13 bases, with 12 bases between. Per germline, CDR1 MDHEN and CDR2 SYDVKM.

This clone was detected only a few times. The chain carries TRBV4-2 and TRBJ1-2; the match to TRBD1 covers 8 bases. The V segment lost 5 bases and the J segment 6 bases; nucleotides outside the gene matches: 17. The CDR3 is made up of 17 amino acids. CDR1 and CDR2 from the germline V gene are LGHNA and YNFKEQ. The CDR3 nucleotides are TGTGCCAGCAGCACTGGGTCACAGGGGGTCGGGATTGATGGCTACACCTTC. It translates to CASSTGSQGVGIDGYTF.

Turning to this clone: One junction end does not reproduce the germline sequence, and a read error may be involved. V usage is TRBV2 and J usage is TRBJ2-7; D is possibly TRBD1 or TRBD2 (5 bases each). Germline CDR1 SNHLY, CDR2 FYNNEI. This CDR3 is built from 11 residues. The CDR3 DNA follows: TGTGCCAGCAGCCCAGAGAGGGGCGGCAGCTTC. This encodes CASSPERGGSF.

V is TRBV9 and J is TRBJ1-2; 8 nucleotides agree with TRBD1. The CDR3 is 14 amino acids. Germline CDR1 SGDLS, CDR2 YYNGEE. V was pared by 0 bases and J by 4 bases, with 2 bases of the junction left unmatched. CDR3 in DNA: TGTGCCAGCAGCGTAGGCGGGACAGGCTATGGCTACACCTTC. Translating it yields CASSVGGTGYGYTF.

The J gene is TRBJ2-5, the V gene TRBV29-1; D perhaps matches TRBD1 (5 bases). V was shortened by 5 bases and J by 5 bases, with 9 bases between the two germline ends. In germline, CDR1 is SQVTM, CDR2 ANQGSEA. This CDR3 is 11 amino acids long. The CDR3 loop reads CSVRQMETQYF. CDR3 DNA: TGCAGCGTTAGACAGATGGAGACCCAGTACTTC.

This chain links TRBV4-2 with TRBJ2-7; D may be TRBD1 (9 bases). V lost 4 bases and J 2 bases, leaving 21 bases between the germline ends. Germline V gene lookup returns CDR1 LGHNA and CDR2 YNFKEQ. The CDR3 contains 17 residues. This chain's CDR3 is CASSPRGGGTGTYEQYF. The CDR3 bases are TGTGCCAGCAGCCCACGAGGCGGGGGGACAGGGACCTACGAGCAGTACTTC.

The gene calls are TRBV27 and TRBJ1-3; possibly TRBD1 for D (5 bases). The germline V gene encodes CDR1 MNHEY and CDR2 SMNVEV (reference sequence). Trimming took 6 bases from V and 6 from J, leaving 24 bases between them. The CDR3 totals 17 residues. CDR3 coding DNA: TGTGCCAGCAGGGGGGTTGGGGCAGGCCGTAGTGAAAACACCATATATTTT. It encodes CASRGVGAGRSENTIYF.

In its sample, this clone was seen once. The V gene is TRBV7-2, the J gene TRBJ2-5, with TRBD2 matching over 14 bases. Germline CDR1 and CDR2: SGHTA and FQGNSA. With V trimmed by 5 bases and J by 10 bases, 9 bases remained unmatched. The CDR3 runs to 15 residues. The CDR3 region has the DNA TGTGCCAGCAGCCCGAGGACTAGCGGGGGGTCGAACCAGTACTTC. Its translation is CASSPRTSGGSNQYF.

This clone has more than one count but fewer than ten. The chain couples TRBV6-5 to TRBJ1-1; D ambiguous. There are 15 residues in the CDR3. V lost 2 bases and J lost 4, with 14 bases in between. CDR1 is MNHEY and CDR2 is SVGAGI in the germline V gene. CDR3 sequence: CASSYRVKWGTEAFF. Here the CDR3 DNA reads TGTGCCAGCAGTTACAGAGTGAAGTGGGGCACTGAAGCTTTCTTT.

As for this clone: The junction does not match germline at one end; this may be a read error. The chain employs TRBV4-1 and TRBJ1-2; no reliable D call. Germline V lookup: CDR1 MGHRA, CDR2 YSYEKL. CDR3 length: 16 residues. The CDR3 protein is CASSQDTTGGNYGYTF. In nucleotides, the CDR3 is TGTGCCAGCAGCCAAGATACCACGGGAGGTAACTATGGCTACACCTTC.

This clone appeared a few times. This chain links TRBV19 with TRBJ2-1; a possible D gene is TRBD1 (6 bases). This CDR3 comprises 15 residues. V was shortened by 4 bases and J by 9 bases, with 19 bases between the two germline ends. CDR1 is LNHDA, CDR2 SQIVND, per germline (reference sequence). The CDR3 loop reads CASSTPGHPYGEQFF. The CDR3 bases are TGTGCCAGTAGTACCCCGGGACATCCATACGGTGAGCAGTTCTTC.

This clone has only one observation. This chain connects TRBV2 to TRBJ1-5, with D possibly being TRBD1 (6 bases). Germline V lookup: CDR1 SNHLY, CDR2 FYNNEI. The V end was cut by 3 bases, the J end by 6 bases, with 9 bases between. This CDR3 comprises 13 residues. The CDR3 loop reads CASSEWGRQPQHF. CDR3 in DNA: TGTGCCAGCAGTGAGTGGGGGCGTCAGCCCCAGCATTTT.

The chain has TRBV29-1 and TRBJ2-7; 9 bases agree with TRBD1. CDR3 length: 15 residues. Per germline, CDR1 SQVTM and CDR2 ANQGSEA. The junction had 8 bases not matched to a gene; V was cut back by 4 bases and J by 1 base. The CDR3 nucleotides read TGCAGCGTTGGGCCCGGGACAGGGTTGTCCTACGAGCAGTACTTC. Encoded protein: CSVGPGTGLSYEQYF.

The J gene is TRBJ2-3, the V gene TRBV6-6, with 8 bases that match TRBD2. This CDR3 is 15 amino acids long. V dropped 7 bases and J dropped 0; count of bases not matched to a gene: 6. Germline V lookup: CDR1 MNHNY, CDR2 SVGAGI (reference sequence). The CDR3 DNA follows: TGTGCCAGCAAATTGAGCGGGAGCAGCACAGATACGCAGTATTTT. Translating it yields CASKLSGSSTDTQYF.

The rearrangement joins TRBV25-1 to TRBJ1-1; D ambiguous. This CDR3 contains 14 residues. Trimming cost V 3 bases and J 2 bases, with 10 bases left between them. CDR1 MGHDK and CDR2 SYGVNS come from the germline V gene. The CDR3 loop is CASSDAVINTEAFF. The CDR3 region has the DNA TGTGCCAGCAGTGATGCGGTCATTAACACTGAAGCTTTCTTT.

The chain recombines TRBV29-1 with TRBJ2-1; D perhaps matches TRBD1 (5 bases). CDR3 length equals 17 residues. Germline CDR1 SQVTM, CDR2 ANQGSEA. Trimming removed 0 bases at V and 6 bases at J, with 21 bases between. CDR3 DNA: TGCAGCGTTGAAGATTTTAACCGGTCAGGGCTATCCAATGAGCAGTTCTTC. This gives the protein CSVEDFNRSGLSNEQFF.

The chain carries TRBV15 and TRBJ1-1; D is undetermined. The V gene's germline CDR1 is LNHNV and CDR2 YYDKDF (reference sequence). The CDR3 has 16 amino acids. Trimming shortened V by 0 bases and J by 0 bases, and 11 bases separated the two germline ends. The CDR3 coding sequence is TGTGCCACCAGCAGAGATCGGGCCCCATTGAACACTGAAGCTTTCTTT. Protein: CATSRDRAPLNTEAFF.

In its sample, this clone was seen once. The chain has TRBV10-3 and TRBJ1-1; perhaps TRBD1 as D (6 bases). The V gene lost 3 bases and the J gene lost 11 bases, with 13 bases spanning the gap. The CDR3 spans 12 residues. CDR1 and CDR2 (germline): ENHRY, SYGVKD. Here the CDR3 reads CAISELRDNAFF. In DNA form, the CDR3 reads TGTGCCATCAGTGAACTCCGGGACAATGCTTTCTTT.